The 22 T cell receptor beta chains below were found in one sample sequenced in a study of cytomegalovirus exposure and HLA in healthy donors. The PCR had 60 Vbeta and 13 Jbeta primers. Profiled with immunoSEQ multiplex PCR; TCRdb holds only in-frame clones, not every one. The sample contains 90,000 to 120,000 clones, around 74% of which appear only once. Sequencing was carried out using PBMCs. The receptors derive from a woman aged 40 to 50 in good health and CMV-seropositive.

The V gene is TRBV5-6, the J gene TRBJ1-2, with 9 bases that match TRBD1. The CDR3 is 16 amino acids. V was pared by 3 bases and J by 5 bases, with 11 bases of the junction left unmatched. The germline V gene encodes CDR1 SGHDT and CDR2 YYEEEE. CDR3 loop: CASSSGLLDRGYGYTF. CDR3 DNA: TGTGCCAGCAGCTCGGGCTTACTCGACAGGGGGTATGGCTACACCTTC.

The V gene is TRBV6-6, the J gene TRBJ2-7; possibly TRBD2 for D (5 bases). Trimming cost V 5 bases and J 3 bases, with 11 bases left between them. Germline V gives CDR1 MNHNY, CDR2 SVGAGI (reference sequence). The CDR3 contains 13 residues. The CDR3 protein is CASSPRRDYEQYF. Here the CDR3 DNA reads TGTGCCAGCAGTCCCCGACGGGACTACGAGCAGTACTTC.

In its sample, this clone was seen a few times. V gene TRBV19 combines with J gene TRBJ2-3; no clear D gene. Per germline, CDR1 LNHDA and CDR2 SQIVND (reference sequence). The CDR3 extends over 14 amino acids. The V gene lost 3 bases and the J gene lost 4 bases, with 11 bases spanning the gap. This CDR3 reads CASSMSSSSDTQYF. The CDR3 DNA follows: TGTGCCAGTAGTATGAGTAGTAGTTCAGATACGCAGTATTTT.

The CDR3 nucleotides are TGTGCCAGCAGCCTACCCTCGGGAGGCACTAGCACAGATACGCAGTATTTT. Amino acid sequence: CASSLPSGGTSTDTQYF. The J gene is TRBJ2-3, the V gene TRBV9, with 7 bases identical to TRBD2. CDR1 and CDR2 (germline): SGDLS, YYNGEE. The CDR3 has 17 residues. Trimming took 4 bases from V and 0 from J; bases not matched to a gene: 11.

The chain is built from TRBV5-6 and TRBJ1-3; D not certain. Germline V gives CDR1 SGHDT, CDR2 YYEEEE. The CDR3 consists of 16 residues. V was trimmed by 0 bases and J by 0 bases, leaving 10 bases between them. The CDR3 is CASSLGPGISGNTIYF. As DNA, the CDR3 is TGTGCCAGCAGCTTGGGTCCGGGGATCTCTGGAAACACCATATATTTT.

This clone was seen once. The chain links TRBV10-2 to TRBJ1-5; 8 bases fit TRBD1. CDR1 and CDR2 from the germline V gene are WSHSY and SAAADI. The V segment lost 3 bases and the J segment 9 bases; nucleotides outside the gene matches: 19. The CDR3 is made up of 18 amino acids. Here the CDR3 reads CASSDFFLDGTGYGPQHF. CDR3 DNA: TGCGCCAGCAGTGATTTTTTCTTGGATGGGACAGGCTATGGGCCCCAGCATTTT.

The gene calls are TRBV6-1 and TRBJ2-1; tentative D call: TRBD2 (5 bases). This CDR3 region has 17 residues. Per the germline V gene, CDR1 is MNHNS and CDR2 is SASEGT. The V end was cut by 2 bases, the J end by 0 bases, with 14 bases between. The CDR3 loop is CASSEQELTSSYNEQFF. The DNA for the CDR3 is TGTGCCAGCAGTGAACAGGAGTTAACTAGCTCCTACAATGAGCAGTTCTTC.

This chain connects TRBV6-5 to TRBJ2-5; tentative D call: TRBD1 (5 bases). Germline V gene lookup returns CDR1 MNHEY and CDR2 SVGAGI. The CDR3 runs to 15 residues. V lost 0 bases, J lost 2 bases, and 10 bases lay in between. CDR3: CASSYSFNRQETQYF. DNA of the CDR3: TGTGCCAGCAGTTACTCGTTCAACAGGCAAGAGACCCAGTACTTC.

In this sample, this clone turned up a few times. The gene calls are TRBV5-6 and TRBJ1-1; TRBD1 aligns across 9 bases. Germline CDR1 SGHDT, CDR2 YYEEEE. There are 13 residues in the CDR3. V shed 4 bases, J shed 3 bases, and the junction held 1 base outside the gene matches. The CDR3 spells CASSRDRDTEAFF. Written as DNA, the CDR3 is TGTGCCAGCAGCCGGGACAGGGACACTGAAGCTTTCTTT. Drawing the rest from reference TRBV5-6 and TRBJ1-1, the complete variable domain is DAGVTQSPTHLIKTRGQQVTLRCSPKSGHDTVSWYQQALGQGPQFIFQYYEEEERQRGNFPDRFSGHQFPNYSSELNVNALLLGDSALYLCASSRDRDTEAFFGQGTRLTVV.

J is TRBJ1-1 and V is TRBV9, with D unresolved. V was cut by 0 bases and J by 4 bases, with 10 bases left in between. The CDR3 has 14 amino acids. CDR1 SGDLS and CDR2 YYNGEE come from the germline V gene. The CDR3 nucleotides read TGTGCCAGCAGCGTAGAGGAGTGGAGCACTGAAGCTTTCTTT. Translated: CASSVEEWSTEAFF.

This clone showed up just a few times. The chain has TRBV5-1 and TRBJ2-6; a weak D match, TRBD1 (7 bases). There are 15 residues in the CDR3. Germline V gene data show CDR1 as SGHRS and CDR2 as YFSETQ. V lost 4 bases and J 2 bases, leaving 10 bases between the germline ends. The CDR3 nucleotides are TGCGCCAGCAGCGGCGGGACAGCTGGGGCCAACGTCCTGACTTTC. Translation: CASSGGTAGANVLTF.

This clone showed up just once. This rearrangement joins TRBV5-4 to TRBJ2-5, with D possibly matching TRBD2 (6 bases). Looked up from germline, CDR1 is SGHNT and CDR2 is YYREEE (reference sequence). Trimming removed 6 bases from V and 1 base from J, with 16 bases in between. CDR3 size: 15 residues. The CDR3 nucleotides are TGTGCCAGCACGCTTGATAGCGGAACCCAAGAGACCCAGTACTTC. Its protein product is CASTLDSGTQETQYF.

This clone was found a few times. CDR3 loop: CASKPDTEAFF. DNA for the CDR3: TGTGCCAGCAAGCCGGACACTGAAGCTTTCTTT. The J gene is TRBJ1-1, the V gene TRBV2; D is uncertain. The V end was cut by 7 bases, the J end by 3 bases, with 6 bases between. Germline CDR1 is SNHLY and CDR2 is FYNNEI. This CDR3 is built from 11 residues.

The chain uses TRBV19 and TRBJ1-1; TRBD1 aligns across 7 bases. This CDR3 region has 14 residues. Germline CDR1 is LNHDA and CDR2 is SQIVND (reference sequence). The J segment lost 1 base and the V segment lost 4 bases, leaving 3 bases of the junction unmatched. CDR3 residues: CASSTDRANTEAFF. DNA of the CDR3: TGTGCCAGTAGTACCGACAGGGCGAACACTGAAGCTTTCTTT. Looking up the rest from reference TRBV19 and TRBJ1-1 gives the full variable domain: DGGITQSPKYLFRKEGQNVTLSCEQNLNHDAMYWYRQDPGQGLRLIYYSQIVNDFQKGDIAEGYSVSREKKESFPLTVTSAQKNPTAFYLCASSTDRANTEAFFGQGTRLTVV.

The J gene is TRBJ1-1, the V gene TRBV21-1; TRBD1 reflects the table's D call only, with no check against the DNA. TRBV21-1 has pseudogene status. This CDR3 has 17 residues. The DNA for the CDR3 is TGTGCCAGCAGCAATCTCAATCTCGACAGGGGTGACACTGAAGCTTTCTTT. This encodes CASSNLNLDRGDTEAFF.

To note about this clone: Germline and junction disagree at one end, which may indicate a read error. The V gene is TRBV6-5, the J gene TRBJ2-2, with 7 positions matching TRBD1. Germline V CDR1 and CDR2: MNHEY, SVGAGI. The CDR3 loop spans 16 amino acids. The CDR3 reads CASSFAAQTGTDASIF. The DNA for the CDR3 is TGTGCCAGCAGTTTTGCCGCCCAGACAGGGACCGACGCGTCCATTTTT.

A single count supports this clone. The chain combines TRBV18 with TRBJ1-2, with 7 bases aligning to TRBD1. Germline CDR1 and CDR2: KGHSH and LQKENI. CDR3 size: 15 residues. V trimming: 3 bases; J trimming: 4 bases; junction bases outside the gene matches: 8. The CDR3 sequence is CASSPPGQSAYGYTF. The CDR3 coding sequence is TGTGCCAGCTCACCTCCGGGACAGAGCGCCTATGGCTACACCTTC.

This chain connects TRBV7-8 to TRBJ1-2, with 9 positions matching TRBD1. This CDR3 region has 16 residues. Germline trimming cut 6 bases from V and 0 bases from J; bases unmatched to any gene: 8. Germline V CDR1 and CDR2: SGHVS, FQNEAQ. The CDR3, as DNA: TGTGCCAGCAGGACCGGGACAGGGTCCCCTAACTATGGCTACACCTTC. This encodes CASRTGTGSPNYGYTF.

The gene calls are TRBV9 and TRBJ2-7; the match to TRBD1 covers 8 bases. Trimming removed 0 bases from V and 5 bases from J; junction bases left unmatched: 4. The CDR3 runs 14 residues. Germline values: CDR1 SGDLS, CDR2 YYNGEE. For the CDR3, the DNA is TGTGCCAGCAGCGTAGGGACAGGGCAGAACGAGCAGTACTTC. Residues: CASSVGTGQNEQYF.

The J gene is TRBJ2-1, the V gene TRBV19, with TRBD2 as a possible D gene (7 bases). V was trimmed by 4 bases and J by 9 bases, leaving 19 bases between them. Per germline, CDR1 LNHDA and CDR2 SQIVND (reference sequence). The CDR3 runs 15 residues. Here the CDR3 DNA reads TGTGCCAGTAGTAGGGGGGGGGCGTACAATGGTGAGCAGTTCTTC. Protein: CASSRGGAYNGEQFF.

On this clone: An end of the junction does not agree with germline; a read error may underlie this. The chain combines TRBV5-6 with TRBJ1-2; TRBD1 matches 8 bases. Per the germline V gene, CDR1 is SGHDT and CDR2 is YYEEEE. The CDR3 runs 11 residues. The CDR3 DNA follows: TGTGCCAGCAGCCTTTCCGGGGACAGGTCCTTC. It codes for CASSLSGDRSF.

In this sample, this clone turned up a few times. This chain joins TRBV4-2 and TRBJ2-2; D gene ambiguous. The V and J ends lost 0 bases and 6 bases respectively, with 8 bases between them. Germline CDR1 LGHNA, CDR2 YNFKEQ. The CDR3 covers 14 residues. CDR3 nucleotide sequence: TGTGCCAGCAGCCAAGATCGAACGGCCGGGGAGCTGTTTTTT. Protein product: CASSQDRTAGELFF.